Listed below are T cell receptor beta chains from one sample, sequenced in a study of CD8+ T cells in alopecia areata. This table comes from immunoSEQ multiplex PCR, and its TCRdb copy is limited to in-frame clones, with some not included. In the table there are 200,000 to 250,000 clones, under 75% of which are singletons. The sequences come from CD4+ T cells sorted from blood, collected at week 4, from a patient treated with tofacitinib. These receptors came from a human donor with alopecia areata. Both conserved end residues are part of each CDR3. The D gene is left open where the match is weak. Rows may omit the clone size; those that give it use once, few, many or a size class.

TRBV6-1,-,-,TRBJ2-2,TGTGCCAGCAGTGAAGAAGGCGGGGACACCGGGGAGCTGTTTTTT,CASSEEGGDTGELFF
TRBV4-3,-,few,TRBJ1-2,TGCGCCAGCAGCCGCGGACGCCTTTATGGCTACACCTTC,CASSRGRLYGYTF
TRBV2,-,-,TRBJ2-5,TGTGCCAGCAGACTACGGGAGACCCAGTACTTC,CASRLRETQYF
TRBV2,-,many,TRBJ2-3,TGTGCCAGCAGTCAAGAGGGGGTTTTCGCAGATACGCAGTATTTT,CASSQEGVFADTQYF
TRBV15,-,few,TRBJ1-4,TGTGCCACCAGCCGTTTCCCGGGGTGGCTAAATGAAAAACTGTTTTTT,CATSRFPGWLNEKLFF
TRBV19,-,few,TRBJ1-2,TGTGCCAGTAGGCCGGGCCGGGGCTCCTATGGCTACACCTTC,CASRPGRGSYGYTF
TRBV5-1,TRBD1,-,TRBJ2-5,TGCGCCAGCAGCTTGGAAGGGACAGGGATACGGGAGACCCAGTACTTC,CASSLEGTGIRETQYF
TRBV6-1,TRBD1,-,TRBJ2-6,TGTGCCAGCAGTGCTCGTCGACAGGGGGCTGGGGCCAACGTCCTGACTTTC,CASSARRQGAGANVLTF
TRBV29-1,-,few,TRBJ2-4,TGCAGCGTTGTGGGGGGGGCAACCAAAAACATTCAGTACTTC,CSVVGGATKNIQYF
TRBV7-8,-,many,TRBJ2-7,TGTGCCAGCAGCGCGATTAGGGGTAGTCACGAGCAGTACTTC,CASSAIRGSHEQYF
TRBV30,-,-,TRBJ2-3,TGTGCCTGGAGTGTTGGGGTTACAGATACGCAGTATTTT,CAWSVGVTDTQYF
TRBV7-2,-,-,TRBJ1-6,TGTGCCAGCAGCTCCTGGGGAGGGGCCACGTCACCCCTCCACTTT,CASSSWGGATSPLHF
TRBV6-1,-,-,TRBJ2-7,TGTGCCAGCAGTCGACAGGATTCCTACGAGCAGTACTTC,CASSRQDSYEQYF
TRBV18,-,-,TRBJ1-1,TGTGCCAGCTCACCACCGGTAGCCCGGTTGAACACTGAAGCTTTCTTT,CASSPPVARLNTEAFF
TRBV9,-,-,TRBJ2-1,TGTGCCAGCAGCGTAGCGGGGCCCGGCGATGAGCAGTTCTTC,CASSVAGPGDEQFF
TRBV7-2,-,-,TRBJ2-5,TGTGCCAGCAGCTTAGCGCGAGAGACCCAGTACTTC,CASSLARETQYF
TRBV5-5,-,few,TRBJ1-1,TGTGCCAGCAGCTTGGAAGGGGATGAAGCTTTCTTT,CASSLEGDEAFF
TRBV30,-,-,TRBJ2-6,TGTGCCACGACGAAGGGGGGAACAAGCGGGGCCAACGTCCTGACTTTC,CATTKGGTSGANVLTF
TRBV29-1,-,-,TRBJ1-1,TGCAGCGTTGGAACCACCCAGGGGTACACTGAAGCTTTCTTT,CSVGTTQGYTEAFF
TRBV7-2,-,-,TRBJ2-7,TGTGCCAGCAGCAGAAACGGACAGTACGAGCAGTACTTC,CASSRNGQYEQYF
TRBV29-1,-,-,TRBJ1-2,TGCAGCATCGACGGGGGCTTAAACTATGGCTACACCTTC,CSIDGGLNYGYTF
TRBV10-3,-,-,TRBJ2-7,TGTGCCATCAGTGAGTCTGGGGGGCCCTACGAGCAGTACTTC,CAISESGGPYEQYF
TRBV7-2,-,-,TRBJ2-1,TGTGCCAGCAGCTATGTGGGGGGCGCCTACAATGAGCAGTTCTTC,CASSYVGGAYNEQFF
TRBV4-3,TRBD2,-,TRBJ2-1,TGCGCCAGCAGCCAAGATTCGACTAGCCGCGGCAATGAGCAGTTCTTC,CASSQDSTSRGNEQFF
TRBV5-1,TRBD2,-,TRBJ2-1,TGCGCCAGCAGCCACAGGACTAGCGGGGGGGACAATGAGCAGTTCTTC,CASSHRTSGGDNEQFF
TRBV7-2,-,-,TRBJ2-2,TGTGCCAGCAGCTTAGTGTTGAACACCGGGGAGCTGTTTTTT,CASSLVLNTGELFF
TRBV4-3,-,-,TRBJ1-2,TGCGCCAGCAGCCAAGATCATAGGGACGGCTACACCTTC,CASSQDHRDGYTF
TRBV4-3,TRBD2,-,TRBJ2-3,TGCGCCAGCAGCCAAGAAGTAGCGGGGGCTTCTACAGATACGCAGTATTTT,CASSQEVAGASTDTQYF
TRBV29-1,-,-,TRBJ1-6,TGCAGCGTACAGCCTCTTACTGGTTCACCCCTCCACTTT,CSVQPLTGSPLHF
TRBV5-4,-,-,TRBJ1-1,TGTGCCAGCAGCTTGGACGGGGTACGTGTGGACACTGAAGCTTTCTTT,CASSLDGVRVDTEAFF
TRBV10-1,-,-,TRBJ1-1,TGCGCCAGCAGTGAGAGGCCCGGGGGCGCGTCTGCTTTCTTT,CASSERPGGASAFF
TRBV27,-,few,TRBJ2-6,TGTGCCAGCAGATTACACTCTGGGGCCAACGTCCTGACTTTC,CASRLHSGANVLTF
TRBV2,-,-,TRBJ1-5,TGTGCCAGCTTGATGAGGGACAATCAGCCCCAGCATTTT,CASLMRDNQPQHF
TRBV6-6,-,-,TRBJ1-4,TGTGCCAGCAGTCTACGACAGGCCCGGGAAAAACTGTTTTTT,CASSLRQAREKLFF
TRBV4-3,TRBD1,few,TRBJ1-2,TGCGCCAGCAGCCAAGATTGGGTGACAGGGACGGATGGCTACACCTTC,CASSQDWVTGTDGYTF
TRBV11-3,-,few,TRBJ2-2,TGTGCCAGCAGCTTAGGCCCCCGGGAGCTGTTTTTT,CASSLGPRELFF
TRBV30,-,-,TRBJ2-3,TGTGCCTGGAGTCCACCCTCCGGGCAGCCGGGATACACAGATACGCAGTATTTT,CAWSPPSGQPGYTDTQYF
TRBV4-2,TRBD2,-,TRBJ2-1,TGTGCCAGCAGCCAGAACTTAGCGGGGGTCTACAATGAGCAGTTCTTC,CASSQNLAGVYNEQFF
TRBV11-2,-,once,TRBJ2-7,TGTGCCAGCAGGTCAGCCAGTCTCTCCTACGAGCAGTACTTC,CASRSASLSYEQYF
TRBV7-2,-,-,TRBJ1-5,TGTGCCAGCAGCTTAGTGAGGCAGCCCCAGCATTTT,CASSLVRQPQHF
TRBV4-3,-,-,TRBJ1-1,TGCGCCAGCAGCCAAGGCTGGGTGACTGAAGCTTTCTTT,CASSQGWVTEAFF
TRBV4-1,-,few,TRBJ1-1,TGCGCCAGCAGCCGAGACCGGGACCAGAAGACTGAAGCTTTCTTT,CASSRDRDQKTEAFF
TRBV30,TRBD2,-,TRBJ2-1,TGTGCCTGGAGTCGCATACTAGCGGGGGTTGGTAATGAGCAGTTCTTC,CAWSRILAGVGNEQFF
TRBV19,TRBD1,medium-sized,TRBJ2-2,TGTGCCAGTAGTATACCAGGGACAGCCGGGGAGCTGTTTTTT,CASSIPGTAGELFF
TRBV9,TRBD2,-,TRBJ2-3,TGTGCCAGCAGCGTAGGTACTAGCGGGGGGCCAGCAGATACGCAGTATTTT,CASSVGTSGGPADTQYF
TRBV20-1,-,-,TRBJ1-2,TGCAGTGTGGCAGATTTCTTCGGCTACACCTTC,CSVADFFGYTF
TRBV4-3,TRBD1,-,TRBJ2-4,TGCGCCAGCAGCCCCTCTCAGGGGGTGCGAGACATTCAGTACTTC,CASSPSQGVRDIQYF
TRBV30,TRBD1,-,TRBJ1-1,TGTGCCTGGAGTGTAATAGGGGACAGGGGAGGAACTGAAGCTTTCTTT,CAWSVIGDRGGTEAFF
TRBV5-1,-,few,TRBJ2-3,TGCGCCAGCAGCACCCCGGGGACGGATACGCAGTATTTT,CASSTPGTDTQYF
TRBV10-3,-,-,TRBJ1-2,TGTGCCATCAGTTCCTCAGTGGAGGGATTGTATGGCTACACCTTC,CAISSSVEGLYGYTF